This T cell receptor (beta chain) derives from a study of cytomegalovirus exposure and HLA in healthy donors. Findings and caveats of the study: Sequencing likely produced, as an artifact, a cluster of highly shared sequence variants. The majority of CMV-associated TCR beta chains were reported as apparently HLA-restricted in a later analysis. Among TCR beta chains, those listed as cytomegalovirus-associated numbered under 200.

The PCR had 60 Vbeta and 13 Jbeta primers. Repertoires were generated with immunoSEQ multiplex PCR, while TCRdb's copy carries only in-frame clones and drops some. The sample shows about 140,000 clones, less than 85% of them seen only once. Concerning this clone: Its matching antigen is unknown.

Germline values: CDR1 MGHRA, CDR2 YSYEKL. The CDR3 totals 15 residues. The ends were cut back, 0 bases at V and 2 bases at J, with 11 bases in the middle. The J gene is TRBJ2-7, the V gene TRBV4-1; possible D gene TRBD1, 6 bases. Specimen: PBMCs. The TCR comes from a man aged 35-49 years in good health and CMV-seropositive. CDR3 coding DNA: TGCGCCAGCAGCCAAGAGGGGGCAAGCACCTACGAGCAGTACTTC. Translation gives CASSQEGASTYEQYF.